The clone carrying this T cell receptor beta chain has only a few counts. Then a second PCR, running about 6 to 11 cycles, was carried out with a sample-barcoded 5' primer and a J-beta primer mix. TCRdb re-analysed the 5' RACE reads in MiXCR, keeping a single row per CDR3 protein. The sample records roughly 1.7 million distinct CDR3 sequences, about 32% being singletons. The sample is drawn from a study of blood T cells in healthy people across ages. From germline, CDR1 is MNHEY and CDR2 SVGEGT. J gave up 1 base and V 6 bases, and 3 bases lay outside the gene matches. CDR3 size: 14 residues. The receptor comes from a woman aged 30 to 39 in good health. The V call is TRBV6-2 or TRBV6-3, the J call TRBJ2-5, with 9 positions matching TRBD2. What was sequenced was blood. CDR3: CASRPSGAQETQYF. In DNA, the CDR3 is TGTGCCAGCAGACCTAGCGGGGCCCAAGAGACCCAGTACTTC.